Each of the 20 T cell receptor beta chains below was sequenced from the same sample in a study of T cells in Graves' hyperthyroidism and ophthalmopathy. RNA transcripts were the template for amplifying TCR beta CDR3 regions. During a first-round RT-PCR of the TCR CDR3, the HTBI primer set was used. MiXCR, applied by TCRdb to the multiplex PCR reads, yields one record per CDR3 protein. The data show about 290,000 distinct CDR3 sequences, roughly 13% seen once. Sequencing was carried out using blood. Receptors were obtained from a woman in her thirties or forties with Graves' hyperthyroidism.

This clonotype has a count of ten or more. The rearrangement uses TRBV29-1 and TRBJ1-2; no firm D call. Trimming shortened V by 2 bases and J by 2 bases, and 6 bases separated the two germline ends. This CDR3 has 12 residues. Germline-derived CDR1 and CDR2 are SQVTM and ANQGSEA. CDR3 in amino acids: CSVESSNYGYTF. The CDR3 DNA reads TGCAGCGTTGAAAGCTCAAACTATGGCTACACCTTC.

V is TRBV6-4 and J is TRBJ2-7; D is perhaps TRBD2 (5 bases). Trimming stripped 9 bases from V and 5 bases from J, with 11 bases between. Germline CDR1 MRHNA, CDR2 SNTAGT. This CDR3 has 11 residues. This CDR3 is CARTWRNEQYF. For the CDR3, the DNA is TGTGCCAGGACTTGGAGGAACGAGCAGTACTTC.

In its sample, this clonotype was seen many times. This chain uses TRBV6-1 with TRBJ2-2; D may be TRBD1 or TRBD2 (5 bases each). V was clipped by 6 bases and J by 6 bases, with 17 bases between them. Germline assignment: CDR1 MNHNS and CDR2 SASEGT. The CDR3 runs to 15 residues. The CDR3 DNA reads TGTGCCAGCAGCCCCGGGGCAGGGCAGCCCGGGGAGCTGTTTTTT. Encoded protein: CASSPGAGQPGELFF.

A few counts support this clonotype. V and J are TRBV7-9 and TRBJ1-1; 7 bases match TRBD1. CDR3 length: 17 residues. Germline CDR1 is SEHNR and CDR2 is FQNEAQ (reference sequence). V shed 7 bases and J 1 base; nucleotides not matched to a gene: 15. The CDR3 coding sequence is TGTGCCAGCACCCTTTCCCGGGGGGACAGAGGGAACACTGAAGCTTTCTTT. As protein: CASTLSRGDRGNTEAFF.

This clonotype was seen many times. The rearrangement joins TRBV13 to TRBJ1-3; 9 bases map to TRBD1. The J segment lost 2 bases and the V segment lost 4 bases, leaving 15 bases of the junction unmatched. The germline gives CDR1 PRHDT, CDR2 FYEKMQ (reference sequence). The CDR3 covers 19 residues. The CDR3 spells CASSSRAGTGFWAGNTIYF. In nucleotides, the CDR3 is TGTGCCAGCAGCTCACGAGCCGGGACAGGGTTCTGGGCTGGAAACACCATATATTTT.

The V and J genes are TRBV6-4 and TRBJ1-5, with 10 bases aligning to TRBD1. Germline V CDR1 and CDR2: MRHNA, SNTAGT. The ends lost 0 bases at V and 0 bases at J; junction bases unmatched: 8. The CDR3 loop spans 19 amino acids. The CDR3 protein is CASSDSGTGDSYSNQPQHF. The CDR3 DNA is TGTGCCAGCAGTGACTCGGGGACAGGGGATTCATATAGCAATCAGCCCCAGCATTTT.

This clonotype was counted ten times or more. The chain uses TRBV11-2 and TRBJ2-7, with 10 bases lining up with TRBD2. Germline-derived CDR1 and CDR2 are SGHAT and FQNNGV. This CDR3 comprises 16 residues. V lost 3 bases and J lost 6; bases outside the gene matches: 11. The CDR3 bases are TGTGCCAGCAGCTTCCCCCAAGCGGGAGGGCCGAGCGAGCAGTACTTC. Translating gives CASSFPQAGGPSEQYF.

This clonotype was seen only a few times. This chain joins TRBV28 and TRBJ1-3, with D perhaps matching TRBD1 (6 bases). CDR3 length: 15 amino acids. The germline CDR1 and CDR2 sequences are MDHEN and SYDVKM. The germline V and J ends were trimmed by 2 bases and 0 bases, with 8 bases remaining between them. CDR3 protein: CASSLRGTSGNTIYF. As DNA, the CDR3 is TGTGCCAGCAGTTTAAGGGGGACCTCTGGAAACACCATATATTTT.

Ten or more counts support this clonotype. V is TRBV5-6 and J is TRBJ1-2; D gene uncertain. Trimming stripped 0 bases from V and 4 bases from J, with 7 bases between. CDR3 length: 13 amino acids. From germline, CDR1 is SGHDT and CDR2 YYEEEE. CDR3 amino acids: CASSLAPVYGYTF. For the CDR3, the DNA is TGTGCCAGCAGCTTGGCCCCGGTCTATGGCTACACCTTC.

This clonotype was detected ten times or more. This sequence joins TRBV12-3 or TRBV12-4 and TRBJ1-4; D unclear. This CDR3 region has 14 residues. Between the trimmed V and J ends, which lost 5 bases and 8 bases, there was a span of 15 bases. The CDR3 DNA reads as TGTGCCAGCAGTCTCTGGGGAAGGAACGAAAAACTGTTTTTT. As protein: CASSLWGRNEKLFF.

Ten or more counts support this clonotype. The chain combines TRBV15 with TRBJ1-5; 7 nucleotides align to TRBD1. V was clipped by 4 bases and J by 6 bases; unmatched bases: 9. CDR1 and CDR2 (germline): LNHNV, YYDKDF (reference sequence). This CDR3 is built from 15 residues. DNA for the CDR3: TGTGCCACCAGCACTTCTGACAGGGAGGTTCAGCCCCAGCATTTT. Residues: CATSTSDREVQPQHF.

This clonotype has at least ten counts. The V gene is TRBV6-1, the J gene TRBJ2-1; D may be TRBD1 (6 bases). V gave up 5 bases and J gave up 6 bases, with 11 bases separating them. The CDR3 is 13 amino acids. Germline-derived CDR1 and CDR2 are MNHNS and SASEGT. CDR3 DNA: TGTGCCAGCAGTTCAACAGGGTCCAATGAGCAGTTCTTC. Translating gives CASSSTGSNEQFF.

Remarks on this clonotype: A much larger clonotype is one base distant, so this may be a read error. The rearrangement joins TRBV12-3 or TRBV12-4 to TRBJ2-3; the D gene is possibly TRBD2 (5 bases). The CDR3 has 13 amino acids. Trimming stripped 6 bases from V and 6 bases from J, with 13 bases between. This chain's CDR3 is CASRRAGRDTQYF. CDR3 nucleotides: TGTGCCAGCAGGCGGGCCGGTAGGGATACGCAGTATTTT.

This chain joins TRBV19 and TRBJ2-7; 15 bases line up with TRBD2. V shed 6 bases and J 0 bases; nucleotides not matched to a gene: 6. This CDR3 has 17 amino acids. The germline V gene has CDR1 LNHDA and CDR2 SQIVND (reference sequence). The CDR3 is CASRGLAGGPNSYEQYF. CDR3 bases: TGTGCCAGTAGGGGACTAGCGGGAGGACCCAACTCCTACGAGCAGTACTTC. Full variable domain (remainder filled in from reference TRBV19 and TRBJ2-7): DGGITQSPKYLFRKEGQNVTLSCEQNLNHDAMYWYRQDPGQGLRLIYYSQIVNDFQKGDIAEGYSVSREKKESFPLTVTSAQKNPTAFYLCASRGLAGGPNSYEQYFGPGTRLTVT.

This clonotype was seen at least ten times. The chain carries TRBV6-4 and TRBJ1-1; no definite D call. CDR1 and CDR2 from the germline V gene are MRHNA and SNTAGT. Trimming left V 2 bases short and J 7 bases short, with 8 bases between. The CDR3 loop spans 12 amino acids. The CDR3 loop is CASSDEAGEAFF. The CDR3 nucleotides read TGTGCCAGCAGTGACGAGGCTGGTGAAGCTTTCTTT.

The chain has TRBV7-2 and TRBJ1-3; TRBD1 might be the D (5 bases). Germline CDR1 SGHTA, CDR2 FQGNSA. This CDR3 has 15 amino acids. V was trimmed by 1 base and J by 4 bases, leaving 11 bases between them. The CDR3 DNA reads as TGTGCCAGCAGCTTAGTTCCGGGGCCAGGAAACACCATATATTTT. It translates to CASSLVPGPGNTIYF.

This clonotype was found many times. J is TRBJ2-7 and V is TRBV28; D is uncertain. The CDR3 covers 14 residues. The V end was cut by 3 bases, the J end by 2 bases, with 11 bases between. CDR1 and CDR2 (germline): MDHEN, SYDVKM. CDR3 DNA: TGTGCCAGCAGTTTGGGCCAAGTTCCCTACGAGCAGTACTTC. Translated, it gives CASSLGQVPYEQYF.

This clonotype was observed many times. The genes are TRBV6-1 and TRBJ1-1, with TRBD1 matching 7 bases. With 5 bases clipped from V and 1 base from J, the junction kept 4 bases outside the gene matches. The CDR3 length is 14 residues. Per the germline V gene, CDR1 is MNHNS and CDR2 is SASEGT. The CDR3 region is CASSRTGTNTEAFF. The CDR3 DNA follows: TGTGCCAGCAGTAGGACAGGAACGAACACTGAAGCTTTCTTT.

This clonotype was seen once. This may be a read error, as it is one base from a much larger clone. The J gene is TRBJ2-1, the V gene TRBV27, with D perhaps matching TRBD2 (5 bases). This CDR3 contains 15 residues. Germline CDR1 reads MNHEY; CDR2 reads SMNVEV (reference sequence). CDR3 sequence: CGSSVQWRKEGEQFF. The CDR3 DNA follows: TGTGGCAGCAGTGTGCAGTGGCGGAAAGAGGGTGAGCAGTTCTTC.

This clonotype was recorded many times. This chain links TRBV24-1 with TRBJ1-2, with D perhaps matching TRBD1 (6 bases). The CDR3 covers 14 residues. Germline V CDR1 and CDR2: KGHDR, SFDVKD. V shed 3 bases and J shed 6 bases, with 13 bases lying between them. This CDR3 is CATSDRWTDHGYTF. The DNA for the CDR3 is TGTGCCACCAGTGATAGATGGACAGACCATGGCTACACCTTC.